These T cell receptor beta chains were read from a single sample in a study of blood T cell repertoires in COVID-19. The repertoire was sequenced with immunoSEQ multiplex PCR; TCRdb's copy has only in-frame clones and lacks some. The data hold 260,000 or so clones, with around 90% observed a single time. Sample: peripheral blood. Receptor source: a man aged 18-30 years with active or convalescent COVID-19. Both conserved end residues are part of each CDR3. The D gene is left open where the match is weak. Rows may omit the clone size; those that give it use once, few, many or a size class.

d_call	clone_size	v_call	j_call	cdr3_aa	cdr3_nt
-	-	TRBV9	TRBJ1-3	CASSVQGLGNTIYF	TGTGCCAGCAGCGTTCAGGGTCTGGGAAACACCATATATTTT
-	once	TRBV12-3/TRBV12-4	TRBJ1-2	CASTAPGVYGYTF	TGTGCCAGCACCGCCCCCGGGGTGTATGGCTACACCTTC
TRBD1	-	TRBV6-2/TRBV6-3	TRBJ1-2	CASSPGTGNGYTF	TGTGCCAGCAGTCCCGGGACAGGGAACGGCTACACCTTC
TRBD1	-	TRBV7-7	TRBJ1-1	CASSRDRDTEAFF	TGTGCCAGCAGCCGGGACAGGGATACTGAAGCTTTCTTT
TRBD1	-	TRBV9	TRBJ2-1	CASSSGGAGYYNEQFF	TGTGCCAGCAGCTCAGGGGGCGCCGGCTACTACAATGAGCAGTTCTTC
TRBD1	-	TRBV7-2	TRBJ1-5	CASSLAGTGTGQPQHF	TGTGCCAGCAGCTTAGCCGGGACAGGGACGGGACAGCCCCAGCATTTT
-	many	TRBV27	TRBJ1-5	CASSFIGGMQPQHF	TGTGCCAGCAGTTTCATCGGGGGAATGCAGCCCCAGCATTTT
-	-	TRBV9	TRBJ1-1	CASRRQPMMNTEAFF	TGTGCCAGCAGACGACAGCCAATGATGAACACTGAAGCTTTCTTT
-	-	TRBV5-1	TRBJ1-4	CASSLGQADNEKLFF	TGCGCCAGCAGCTTGGGACAGGCCGATAATGAAAAACTGTTTTTT
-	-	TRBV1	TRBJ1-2	CTLPKIGYTF	TGCACCCTACCCAAGATCGGCTACACCTTC
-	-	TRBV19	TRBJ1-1	CASSTGGGTEAFF	TGTGCCAGTAGCACCGGCGGGGGCACTGAAGCTTTCTTT
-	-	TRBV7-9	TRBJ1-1	CASSLEAGETKAFF	TGTGCCAGCAGCTTAGAGGCGGGAGAAACAAAAGCTTTCTTT
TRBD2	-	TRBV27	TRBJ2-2	CASSFAGGNTGELFF	TGTGCCAGCAGTTTCGCGGGGGGGAACACCGGGGAGCTGTTTTTT
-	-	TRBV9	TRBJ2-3	CASRLGTSRTDTQYF	TGTGCCAGCAGGTTGGGTACTAGCCGAACAGATACGCAGTATTTT
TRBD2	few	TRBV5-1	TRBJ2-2	CASSPLAGGPVTGELFF	TGCGCCAGCAGCCCCCTAGCGGGGGGGCCCGTCACCGGGGAGCTGTTTTTT
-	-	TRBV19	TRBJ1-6	CASSIAGGRRDSPLHF	TGTGCCAGTAGTATAGCGGGAGGACGGAGGGATTCACCCCTCCACTTT
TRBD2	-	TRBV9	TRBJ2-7	CASSVGGGAAEQYF	TGTGCCAGCAGCGTTGGCGGGGGGGCCGCCGAGCAGTACTTC
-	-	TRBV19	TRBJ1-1	CASRGATEAFF	TGTGCCAGTAGGGGGGCAACTGAAGCTTTCTTT
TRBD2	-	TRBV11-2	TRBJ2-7	CASSPGTSGYEQYF	TGTGCCAGCAGCCCCGGGACTAGCGGTTACGAGCAGTACTTC
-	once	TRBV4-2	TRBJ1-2	CASSQPDSTNYGYTF	TGTGCCAGCAGCCAGCCGGACAGCACTAACTATGGCTACACCTTC
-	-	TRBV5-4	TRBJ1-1	CASSPEEGGFTEAFF	TGTGCCAGCAGCCCGGAGGAGGGGGGGTTCACTGAAGCTTTCTTT
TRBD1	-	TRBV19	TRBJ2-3	CASRQTGTGLTDTQYF	TGTGCCAGTAGGCAAACCGGGACAGGCCTGACAGATACGCAGTATTTT
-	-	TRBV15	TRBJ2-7	CATSRDGAGNTYEQYF	TGTGCCACCAGCAGAGATGGGGCAGGGAATACCTACGAGCAGTACTTC
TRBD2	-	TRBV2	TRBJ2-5	CASSSIAGGSETQYF	TGTGCCAGCAGTTCTATAGCGGGGGGGAGTGAGACCCAGTACTTC
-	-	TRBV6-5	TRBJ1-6	CASSPRQRLNSPLHF	TGTGCCAGCAGTCCGCGACAGCGACTTAATTCACCCCTCCACTTT
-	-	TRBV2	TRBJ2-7	CASSWGGSSYEQYF	TGTGCCAGCAGCTGGGGGGGCTCTTCCTACGAGCAGTACTTC
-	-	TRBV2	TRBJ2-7	CASSETGFFVYF	TGTGCCAGCAGTGAAACAGGGTTCTTTGTGTACTTC
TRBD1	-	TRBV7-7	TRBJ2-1	CASSINRGYNEQFF	TGTGCCAGCAGCATCAACAGGGGATACAATGAGCAGTTCTTC
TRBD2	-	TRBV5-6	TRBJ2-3	CASSFLAGGRPDTQYF	TGTGCCAGCAGCTTTTTAGCGGGGGGGCGTCCAGATACGCAGTATTTT
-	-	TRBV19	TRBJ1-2	CASSAPDGYTF	TGTGCCAGTAGTGCACCGGATGGCTACACCTTC
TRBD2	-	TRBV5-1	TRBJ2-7	CASSRGGGRTYEQYF	TGCGCCAGCAGCCGAGGCGGGGGGAGAACCTACGAGCAGTACTTC
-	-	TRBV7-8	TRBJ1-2	CASSLASRGAALLSYGYTF	TGTGCCAGCAGCTTAGCGTCACGTGGGGCAGCCCTTCTGAGCTATGGCTACACCTTC
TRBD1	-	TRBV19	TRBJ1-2	CASSLGQGSYGYTF	TGTGCCAGTAGTCTAGGACAGGGGTCCTATGGCTACACCTTC
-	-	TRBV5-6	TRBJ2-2	CASSRRQSNTGELFF	TGTGCCAGCAGCCGTCGACAGTCGAACACCGGGGAGCTGTTTTTT
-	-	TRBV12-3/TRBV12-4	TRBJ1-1	CASSLAPGVGDFF	TGTGCCAGCAGTTTGGCTCCCGGGGTCGGGGATTTCTTT
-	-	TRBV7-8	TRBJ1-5	CASSSPGLYQPQHF	TGTGCCAGCAGCTCCCCAGGGTTATATCAGCCCCAGCATTTT
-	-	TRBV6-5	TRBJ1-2	CASSPQGNYGYTF	TGTGCCAGCAGCCCACAGGGTAACTATGGCTACACCTTC
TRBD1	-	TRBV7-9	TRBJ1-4	CASSTTRDSLGEKLFF	TGTGCCAGCAGCACGACCAGGGACAGCCTGGGAGAAAAACTGTTTTTT
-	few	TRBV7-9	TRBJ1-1	CASSLAPGGGGNTEAFF	TGTGCCAGCAGCTTAGCGCCTGGGGGAGGGGGAAACACTGAAGCTTTCTTT
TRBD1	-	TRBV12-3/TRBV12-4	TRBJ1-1	CASSRTGNTEAFF	TGTGCCAGCAGTAGGACAGGGAACACTGAAGCTTTCTTT
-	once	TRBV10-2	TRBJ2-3	CASGAQRAGWTDTQYF	TGCGCCAGCGGAGCCCAGAGGGCGGGTTGGACAGATACGCAGTATTTT
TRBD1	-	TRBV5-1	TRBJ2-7	CASRGTGVKGTYYEQYF	TGCGCCAGCAGAGGGACAGGGGTTAAGGGGACCTACTACGAGCAGTACTTC
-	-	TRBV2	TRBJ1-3	CASSDRVGNTIYF	TGTGCCAGCAGTGACAGGGTAGGAAACACCATATATTTT
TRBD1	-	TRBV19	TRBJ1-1	CASSWGTGGMNTEAFF	TGTGCCAGTAGCTGGGGGACAGGAGGAATGAACACTGAAGCTTTCTTT
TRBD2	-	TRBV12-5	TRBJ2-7	CASGGARGAYEQYF	TGTGCTAGTGGTGGGGCGCGGGGGGCCTACGAGCAGTACTTC
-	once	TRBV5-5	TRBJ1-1	CASSFSDTEAFF	TGTGCCAGCAGCTTCTCAGACACTGAAGCTTTCTTT
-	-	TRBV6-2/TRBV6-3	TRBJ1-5	CASSQTRDYNQPQHF	TGTGCCAGCAGCCAAACTCGTGACTACAATCAGCCCCAGCATTTT
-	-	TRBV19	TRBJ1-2	CASSFLQANYGYTF	TGTGCCAGTAGTTTTTTACAGGCAAACTATGGCTACACCTTC
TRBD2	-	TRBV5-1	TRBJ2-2	CASSLRSLAGVAGELFF	TGCGCCAGCAGCTTGAGGTCCCTGGCGGGGGTGGCCGGGGAGCTGTTTTTT
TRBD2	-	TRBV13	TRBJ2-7	CASSLPLADHEQYF	TGTGCCAGCAGCTTACCCCTAGCGGACCACGAGCAGTACTTC
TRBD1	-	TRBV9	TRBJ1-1	CASSVAGTGATEAFF	TGTGCCAGCAGCGTCGCCGGGACAGGGGCCACTGAAGCTTTCTTT
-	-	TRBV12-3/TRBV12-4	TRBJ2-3	CASSLALDTQYF	TGTGCCAGCAGTCTAGCCCTAGATACGCAGTATTTT
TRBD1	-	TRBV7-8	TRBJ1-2	CASSPRDRGFYGYTF	TGTGCCAGCAGCCCCCGGGACAGGGGATTCTATGGCTACACCTTC